The clone carrying this T cell receptor (beta chain) was counted between two and nine times. The data stem from a study of blood T cell repertoires in COVID-19. Profiling relied on immunoSEQ multiplex PCR, and the TCRdb table lists in-frame clones only, not all of them. The sample consists of tens of thousands of clones, roughly four fifths of them appearing once. Germline assignment: CDR1 SGHTA and CDR2 FQGNSA. V lost 1 base and J lost 5, with 6 bases in between. CDR3 length: 12 residues. The source of this sequence is a middle-aged man with acute or convalescent COVID-19. The V gene is TRBV7-2, the J gene TRBJ2-7; no clear D gene. What was sequenced was peripheral blood. The CDR3 coding sequence is TGTGCCAGCAGCTTAGGTGCGAACGAGCAGTACTTC. Protein product: CASSLGANEQYF.